This TCR beta chain comes out of a study of shared clonotypes between healthy human individuals. The wider study: Researchers assigned three CD4 naive, three CD4 memory, two CD8 naive and one CD8 memory plate to each donor. Study conclusions and caveats: A small donor pool kept down the genetic and exposure-history diversity that was represented.

As regards this clone: The antigen is not known.

The CDR3 is 13 residues long. The V gene lost 3 bases and the J gene lost 6 bases, with 11 bases spanning the gap. Germline V gives CDR1 GTSNPN, CDR2 SVGIG (reference sequence). Replicate sorted-subset PCRs were loaded with around 200 ng DNA, roughly 33,000 T cell genomes. The authors' processing: ImmunoSEQ gave junction-only sequences without quality scores, so filtering differed. Measured with immunoSEQ multiplex PCR; TCRdb has only the in-frame clones, and not every one. V, J and clone size reflect that table, while D and trimming were determined from the DNA. Among about 980,000 clones listed, more than 75% were seen once.

This clonotype was sampled from a man aged 18 to 29 in good health. Sequencing used memory CD4+ T cells sorted from blood. Subset reported: CD45RA-negative fraction. The V call is TRBV30, the J call TRBJ1-4; D may be TRBD1 (5 bases). The CDR3 sequence: CAWRRDRYEKLFF. The CDR3 region has the DNA TGTGCCTGGAGGAGGGACCGTTATGAAAAACTGTTTTTT.